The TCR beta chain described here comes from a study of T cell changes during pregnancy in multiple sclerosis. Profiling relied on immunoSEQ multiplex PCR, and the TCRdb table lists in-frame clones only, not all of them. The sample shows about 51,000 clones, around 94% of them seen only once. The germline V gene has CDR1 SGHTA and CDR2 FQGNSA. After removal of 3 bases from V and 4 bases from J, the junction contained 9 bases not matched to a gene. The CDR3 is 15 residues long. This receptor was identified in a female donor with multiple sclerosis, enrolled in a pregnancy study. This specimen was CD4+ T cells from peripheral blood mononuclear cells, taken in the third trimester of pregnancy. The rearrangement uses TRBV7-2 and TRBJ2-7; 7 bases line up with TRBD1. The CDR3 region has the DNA TGTGCCAGCAGCTTGATCTCACAGGGGTTGTACGAGCAGTACTTC. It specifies CASSLISQGLYEQYF.